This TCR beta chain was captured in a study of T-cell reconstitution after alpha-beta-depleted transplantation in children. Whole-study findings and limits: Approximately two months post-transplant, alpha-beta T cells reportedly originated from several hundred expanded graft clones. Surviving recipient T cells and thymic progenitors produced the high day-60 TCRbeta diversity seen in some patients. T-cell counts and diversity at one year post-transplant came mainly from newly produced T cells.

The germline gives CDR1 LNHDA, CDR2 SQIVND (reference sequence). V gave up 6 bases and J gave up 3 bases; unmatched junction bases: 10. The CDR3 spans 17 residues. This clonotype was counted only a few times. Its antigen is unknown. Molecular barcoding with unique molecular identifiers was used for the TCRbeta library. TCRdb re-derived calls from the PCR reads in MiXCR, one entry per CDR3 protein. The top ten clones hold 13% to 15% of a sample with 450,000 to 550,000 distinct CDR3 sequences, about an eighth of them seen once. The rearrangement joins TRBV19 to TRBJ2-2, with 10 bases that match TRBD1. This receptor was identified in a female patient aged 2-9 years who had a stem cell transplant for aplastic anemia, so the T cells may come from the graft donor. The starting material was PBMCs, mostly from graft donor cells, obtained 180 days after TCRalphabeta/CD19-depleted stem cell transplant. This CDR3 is CASSLGTGVLDTGELFF. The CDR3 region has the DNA TGTGCCAGTAGCTTAGGGACAGGGGTCCTGGACACCGGGGAGCTGTTTTTT.